These 3 T cell receptor beta chains share one sample of origin, sequenced in a study of T cell responses to AZD1222 COVID-19 vaccine. Here immunoSEQ multiplex PCR was the method, and the copy in TCRdb shows in-frame clones only, minus some. The sample lists about 120,000 clones, approximately 92% occurring once. The sequencing used peripheral blood, collected 28 days after the second dose of the MenACWY control vaccine. These receptors were obtained from an adult who received the MenACWY meningococcal vaccine as a control.

This clone is a singleton in its sample. CDR3 in DNA: TGTGCCAGCAGCTTTGTGCATATGAGGGGAGATGGTAATGAGCAGTTCTTC. Protein: CASSFVHMRGDGNEQFF. This rearrangement joins TRBV5-8 to TRBJ2-1, with D perhaps matching TRBD1 or TRBD2 (5 bases each). The V end lost 2 bases, the J end lost 7 bases, and 22 bases lay between the germline ends. The germline V gene encodes CDR1 SGHTS and CDR2 YDEGEE. CDR3 size: 17 residues.

This clone was seen a few times. The gene calls are TRBV9 and TRBJ2-2; 7 bases are shared with TRBD2. The germline CDR1 and CDR2 sequences are SGDLS and YYNGEE. This CDR3 has 17 residues. J gave up 4 bases and V 3 bases, and 12 bases lay outside the gene matches. Here the CDR3 reads CASSAPRGGSGTGELFF. CDR3 bases: TGTGCCAGCAGCGCCCCGAGGGGAGGGTCGGGCACCGGGGAGCTGTTTTTT.

The chain links TRBV10-3 to TRBJ1-5; the D gene is possibly TRBD1 (6 bases). Trimming shortened V by 10 bases and J by 4 bases, and 11 bases separated the two germline ends. The germline gives CDR1 ENHRY, CDR2 SYGVKD. The CDR3 runs to 12 residues. This CDR3 reads CATSTGNQPQHF. In nucleotides, the CDR3 is TGTGCCACCTCGACAGGAAATCAGCCCCAGCATTTT.